These 24 T cell receptor beta chains were sequenced from one sample in a study of response to subunit inactivated influenza vaccine. TCRdb re-called the RT-PCR reads with MiXCR, one entry per CDR3 protein. The table has over 800,000 distinct CDR3 sequences, approximately 22% seen once. Sequencing was performed on PBMCs from blood, taken approximately 5 days after vaccination. Receptors were obtained from a man aged 50-60 years who received an inactivated influenza vaccine.

The chain employs TRBV6-5 and TRBJ2-3; D not resolved. Germline loops: CDR1 MNHEY, CDR2 SVGAGI. The CDR3 runs 13 residues. Trimming took off 6 bases at V and 5 bases at J, with 12 bases between the two ends. CDR3 amino acids: CASSDSDEDTQYF. In DNA form, the CDR3 reads TGTGCCAGCAGCGACTCCGATGAAGATACGCAGTATTTT.

The CDR3 sequence is CAISAGQRGGPDTQYF. The CDR3 nucleotides read TGTGCCATCAGTGCAGGTCAGCGGGGCGGCCCAGATACGCAGTATTTT. V and J are TRBV10-3 and TRBJ2-3; 7 bases are shared with TRBD2. V trimming: 4 bases; J trimming: 4 bases; junction bases outside the gene matches: 11. This CDR3 has 16 amino acids. Per the germline V gene, CDR1 is ENHRY and CDR2 is SYGVKD.

This clonotype was observed a handful of times. In nucleotides, the CDR3 is TGCGCCAGCAGCCAAGATTTGGGGGAGATGAGGACAGATACGCAGTATTTT. It specifies CASSQDLGEMRTDTQYF. This rearrangement joins TRBV4-3 to TRBJ2-3; D may be TRBD1 or TRBD2 (5 bases each). V lost 0 bases and J lost 3, with 16 bases in between. Germline assignment: CDR1 LGHNA and CDR2 YSLEER. This CDR3 has 17 amino acids.

This clonotype was observed a handful of times. This chain uses TRBV12-3 or TRBV12-4 with TRBJ1-1; D gene uncertain. This CDR3 spans 16 amino acids. V shed 3 bases and J shed 3 bases, with 17 bases lying between them. CDR3 DNA: TGTGCCAGCAGTTTCGCGGGCAGGCCACCTCACACTGAAGCTTTCTTT. It codes for CASSFAGRPPHTEAFF.

The CDR3 is CASSFLSQETQYF. CDR3 in DNA: TGTGCCAGCAGCTTTCTCTCCCAAGAGACCCAGTACTTC. The chain employs TRBV7-6 and TRBJ2-5; no firm D call. The length of the CDR3 is 13 residues. V was trimmed by 3 bases and J by 1 base, leaving 6 bases between them. From germline, CDR1 is SGHVS and CDR2 FNYEAQ.

J is TRBJ2-5 and V is TRBV5-1; possibly TRBD2 for D (5 bases). Germline CDR1 is SGHRS and CDR2 is YFSETQ. This CDR3 contains 14 residues. The V end was cut by 4 bases, the J end by 2 bases, with 12 bases between. CDR3 in DNA: TGCGCCAGCAGCGTGACGGGGATACAAGAGACCCAGTACTTC. It codes for CASSVTGIQETQYF.

This clonotype came up a few times. V and J are TRBV7-2 and TRBJ2-2, with 7 bases identical to TRBD1. Germline loops: CDR1 SGHTA, CDR2 FQGNSA. This CDR3 has 14 residues. V was pared by 6 bases and J by 4 bases, with 5 bases of the junction left unmatched. CDR3 coding DNA: TGTGCCAGCAGAACTCAGGGGGTCACCGGGGAGCTGTTTTTT. Translating gives CASRTQGVTGELFF.

This chain joins TRBV12-3 or TRBV12-4 and TRBJ1-3; no reliable D call. The ends were cut back, 5 bases at V and 4 bases at J, with 9 bases in the middle. The CDR3 covers 13 residues. The CDR3 nucleotides read TGTGCCAGCAGTGGTGGACCCGGAAACACCATATATTTT. Residues: CASSGGPGNTIYF.

The CDR3 is CSASDVDVLTF. CDR3 nucleotide sequence: TGCAGTGCTAGCGACGTGGACGTCCTGACTTTC. The V call is TRBV20-1, the J call TRBJ2-6; no clear D. The V and J ends lost 3 bases and 11 bases respectively, with 8 bases between them. CDR1 and CDR2 from the germline V gene are DFQATT and SNEGSKA (reference sequence). The length of the CDR3 is 11 residues.

This clonotype has only a few counts. The chain has TRBV20-1 and TRBJ2-2; 8 bases agree with TRBD1. Germline V CDR1 and CDR2: DFQATT, SNEGSKA (reference sequence). This CDR3 is built from 12 residues. V dropped 5 bases and J dropped 7; count of bases not matched to a gene: 3. The CDR3 DNA follows: TGCAGTGCTGGACAGGGCGGCGGGGAGCTGTTTTTT. It yields the protein CSAGQGGGELFF.

V gene TRBV5-6 combines with J gene TRBJ2-7; 7 positions agree with TRBD2. Germline V gives CDR1 SGHDT, CDR2 YYEEEE. The CDR3 sequence is 16 residues long. V was pared by 4 bases and J by 4 bases, with 14 bases of the junction left unmatched. CDR3 sequence reads: CASSIPAGGSGYEQYF. Written as DNA, the CDR3 is TGTGCCAGCAGCATCCCTGCTGGCGGGAGTGGGTACGAGCAGTACTTC.

This clonotype was seen more than once but under ten times. V and J are TRBV28 and TRBJ1-3; 8 bases line up with TRBD1. Per the germline V gene, CDR1 is MDHEN and CDR2 is SYDVKM. V trimming: 6 bases; J trimming: 1 base; junction bases outside the gene matches: 2. This CDR3 region has 14 residues. Written as DNA, the CDR3 is TGTGCCAGCAGACAGGGGGGGTCTGGAAACACCATATATTTT. Protein product: CASRQGGSGNTIYF.

This clonotype came up a few times. The chain uses TRBV5-1 and TRBJ2-7, with D possibly TRBD1 on 6 matching bases. CDR1 is SGHRS, CDR2 YFSETQ, per germline. V was clipped by 2 bases and J by 2 bases, with 11 bases between them. CDR3 length: 14 residues. The CDR3 is CASSFQDRAYEQYF. The DNA of the CDR3 is TGCGCCAGCAGCTTCCAGGACAGAGCCTACGAGCAGTACTTC.

This clonotype was seen a handful of times. V usage is TRBV29-1 and J usage is TRBJ2-7; D possibly corresponds to TRBD1 (5 bases). This CDR3 is built from 14 residues. V was cut by 0 bases and J by 5 bases, with 14 bases left in between. Per the germline V gene, CDR1 is SQVTM and CDR2 is ANQGSEA. CDR3 DNA: TGCAGCGTTGAAGAAAGAGGCAGGGATGACGAGCAGTACTTC. Its protein is CSVEERGRDDEQYF.

J is TRBJ1-1 and V is TRBV4-1; D gene unclear. The CDR3 length is 15 residues. Germline CDR1 and CDR2: MGHRA and YSYEKL. V shed 4 bases and J shed 0 bases, with 12 bases lying between them. The CDR3 reads CASSPGVQMNTEAFF. The CDR3 coding sequence is TGCGCCAGCAGCCCCGGGGTTCAAATGAACACTGAAGCTTTCTTT.

The V call is TRBV4-1, the J call TRBJ2-3; D might be TRBD2 (6 bases). This CDR3 is built from 17 residues. Germline V CDR1 and CDR2: MGHRA, YSYEKL. The V and J ends lost 2 bases and 0 bases respectively, with 15 bases between them. For the CDR3, the DNA is TGCGCCAGCAGCCAATATCGGCCAGGAGGGAGCACAGATACGCAGTATTTT. Its protein product is CASSQYRPGGSTDTQYF.

This clonotype has a count of ten or more. This chain connects TRBV5-1 to TRBJ2-1; TRBD1 matches at 8 bases. The ends lost 0 bases at V and 4 bases at J; junction bases unmatched: 0. The CDR3 has 14 amino acids. Germline-derived CDR1 and CDR2 are SGHRS and YFSETQ. CDR3 nucleotide sequence: TGCGCCAGCAGCTTGGGACAGGGGTACAATGAGCAGTTCTTC. Residues: CASSLGQGYNEQFF.

The chain combines TRBV10-2 with TRBJ1-6; D gene ambiguous. Trimming cost V 3 bases and J 2 bases, with 11 bases left between them. The germline V gene has CDR1 WSHSY and CDR2 SAAADI. This CDR3 is built from 16 residues. CDR3 nucleotide sequence: TGCGCCAGCAGTGACCTAGCCGATACCTATAATTCACCCCTCCACTTT. Amino acid sequence: CASSDLADTYNSPLHF.

The V gene is TRBV5-4, the J gene TRBJ2-6; a weak D match, TRBD2 (5 bases). CDR1 is SGHNT, CDR2 YYREEE, per germline (reference sequence). Trimming removed 4 bases at V and 2 bases at J, with 10 bases between. This CDR3 is built from 15 residues. CDR3 loop: CASSIRTAGANVLTF. CDR3 DNA sequence: TGTGCCAGCAGCATCAGGACTGCTGGGGCCAACGTCCTGACTTTC.

On this clonotype itself: A much bigger clone sits one base away, suggesting this may be a read error. This chain joins TRBV11-2 and TRBJ2-2; D unclear. Germline CDR1 reads SGHAT; CDR2 reads FQNNGV. The CDR3 loop spans 15 amino acids. The CDR3 loop reads CASSPNLDPSVELVF. The CDR3 DNA follows: TGTGCCAGCAGCCCCAATTTAGACCCAAGCGTGGAGCTGGTTTTT.

This clonotype was observed a handful of times. The rearrangement links TRBV9 to TRBJ2-7, with a tentative D call TRBD1 (6 bases). This CDR3 contains 15 residues. The germline V gene encodes CDR1 SGDLS and CDR2 YYNGEE. Trimming pared 3 bases from V and 2 bases from J, leaving 15 bases between. As DNA, the CDR3 is TGTGCCAGCAGCGCCACAGGGTCGGGACCCTACGAGCAGTACTTC. As protein: CASSATGSGPYEQYF.

This clonotype has more than one count but fewer than ten. The rearrangement uses TRBV7-8 and TRBJ2-7; D tentatively reads TRBD1 or TRBD2 (5 bases each). V was trimmed by 1 base and J by 6 bases, leaving 13 bases between them. The CDR3 loop spans 14 amino acids. Germline V gene data show CDR1 as SGHVS and CDR2 as FQNEAQ. The CDR3 is CASSLGQGVFEQYF. CDR3 coding DNA: TGTGCCAGCAGCTTAGGGCAGGGAGTCTTCGAGCAGTACTTC.

This clonotype occurred many times. V is TRBV10-3 and J is TRBJ2-3, with D possibly matching TRBD1 (5 bases). Trimming stripped 6 bases from V and 2 bases from J, with 15 bases between. The CDR3 covers 15 residues. Germline V lookup: CDR1 ENHRY, CDR2 SYGVKD. CDR3 DNA sequence: TGTGCCATCAGGGCCGGAGACAGAAACACAGATACGCAGTATTTT. This translates into CAIRAGDRNTDTQYF.

The J gene is TRBJ1-2, the V gene TRBV2; unclear D gene. V lost 6 bases and J 1 base, leaving 12 bases between the germline ends. This CDR3 has 14 residues. Germline V gives CDR1 SNHLY, CDR2 FYNNEI. The CDR3 coding sequence is TGTGCCAGCAGATGGCAGAGGAATAACTATGGCTACACCTTC. Translated: CASRWQRNNYGYTF.